The table lists the clone carrying this T cell receptor beta chain with a count of one. The source of the sample is a study of blood T cell repertoires in COVID-19. Study at large: Whether acute or convalescent, the COVID-19 samples came from the United States, Italy and Spain. The cDNA or gDNA used as material had been derived from T cells, B-cell-depleted T cells, or PBMCs.

Germline trimming cut 0 bases from V and 0 bases from J; bases unmatched to any gene: 3. The CDR3 has 17 amino acids. Per germline, CDR1 LGHNA and CDR2 YSLEER. How the authors handled the data: Using reference gene primer amplification, nucleated cell counts were estimated. Data came from immunoSEQ multiplex PCR; TCRdb stores just in-frame clones and leaves some out. V, J and clone size are taken as reported in that table, and D and trimming were inferred from the DNA itself. The table includes 75,000 to 100,000 clones, around 85% detected once. Sequencing was done on a sample of peripheral blood. This chain joins TRBV4-3 and TRBJ2-1, with 9 nucleotides matching TRBD2. This clonotype was sampled from a man aged 55 to 69 with acute or convalescent COVID-19. DNA of the CDR3: TGCGCCAGCAGCCAAGATACTAGCGGGCTCTCCTACAATGAGCAGTTCTTC. Translated: CASSQDTSGLSYNEQFF.